The entry below describes one T cell receptor beta chain. Its target is not known. This specimen belongs to a study of PD-L1 blockade in urothelial cancer. Study details: Administration of atezolizumab to patients began at some point between 2014 and 2016, at 1,200 mg intravenously every 3 weeks. Investigators checked blood 3 weeks (second dose) and 6 weeks after treatment start. Blood-derived samples held a median roughly 140,000 T cells.

Using immunoSEQ multiplex PCR, the repertoire was profiled, and TCRdb retains in-frame clones only, with some absent. The data hold fewer than 40,000 clones, with roughly 92% observed a single time. Whole-study results and caveats: Patients with durable benefit had greater blood expansion of tumor-associated TCR clones 3 weeks into treatment.

Time point reported: pretreatment peripheral blood. The receptor comes from a woman in her sixties with urothelial cancer. Here the sequenced sample was PBMCs, taken around atezolizumab (anti-PD-L1) treatment.

Here the CDR3 reads CASSLTQTRSSYEQYF. In DNA form, the CDR3 reads TGTGCCAGCAGTCTCACCCAGACACGTAGCTCCTACGAGCAGTACTTC. V is TRBV27 and J is TRBJ2-7; D ambiguous. The CDR3 is 16 amino acids. CDR1 and CDR2 (germline): MNHEY, SMNVEV (reference sequence). V gave up 5 bases and J gave up 0 bases, with 17 bases separating them.